This entry is about one T cell receptor (beta chain). Per the study methods: Reference gene primer amplification in the assay estimated nucleated cell counts. Generated by immunoSEQ multiplex PCR, the TCRdb table keeps only in-frame clones and is missing some. V and J calls and clone size are those listed in that table; D and trimming were worked out from the DNA. The profile shows 210,000 or so clones, 65% to 85% of them singletons. From germline, CDR1 is MDHEN and CDR2 SYDVKM. This CDR3 has 14 amino acids. Trimming removed 4 bases at V and 7 bases at J, with 13 bases between. The data are from a study of blood T cell repertoires in COVID-19. In the study overall: Italy, Spain and the United States were the sources of the convalescent and acute COVID-19 samples. The analysed material was cDNA or gDNA that came from T cells, B-cell-depleted T cells, or PBMCs.

The source material was peripheral blood. The V and J genes are TRBV28 and TRBJ2-2, with D perhaps matching TRBD2 (5 bases). The receptor's source is a man aged 45-65 years with active or convalescent COVID-19. The CDR3, as DNA: TGTGCCAGCAGTTCTAGAGGGTCAAGCGGGGAGCTGTTTTTT. Translation gives CASSSRGSSGELFF.